These 31 T cell receptor beta chains originate from one sample sequenced in a study of spatial heterogeneity in lung cancer. Findings and caveats of the study: Mutation counts in tumors were tracked by counts of expanded intratumoral alpha and beta TCRs.

Specified time point: sample taken at primary tumor resection. No antigen has been assigned to these receptors. TCRdb reprocessed the 5' RACE reads via MiXCR and lists one record per CDR3 protein. This table has around 8,000 distinct CDR3 sequences, almost 8.5% appearing once. This sample comprised lung tumor tissue, obtained at surgery. All receptors derive from a male donor with early-stage non-small cell lung cancer.

This clonotype is labeled medium-sized. With the library built for alpha chains, this beta chain is off target and its frequency is not meaningful. The chain carries TRBV5-1 and TRBJ2-5, with TRBD2 matching 11 bases. The CDR3 is 13 amino acids. V was pared by 3 bases and J by 14 bases, with 9 bases of the junction left unmatched. The germline V gene encodes CDR1 SGHRS and CDR2 YFSETQ. Written as DNA, the CDR3 is TGCGCCAGCAGCTCGGGACTAGCGGAGACCCCATACTTC. Its protein product is CASSSGLAETPYF.

This clonotype is medium-sized (0.01 to 0.1%). This beta chain came through as a stray read in a library set up for alpha chains, and its size says little. The chain links TRBV7-2 to TRBJ1-1; a weak D match, TRBD1 (5 bases). Germline values: CDR1 SGHTA, CDR2 FQGNSA. This CDR3 has 13 amino acids. Trimming stripped 0 bases from V and 11 bases from J, with 13 bases between. CDR3 in DNA: TGTGCCAGCAGCTTAGCATCGTACGGGGGGGCTTTCTTT. The encoded protein is CASSLASYGGAFF.

This clonotype is classed as medium-sized. With the library built for alpha chains, this beta chain is off target and its frequency is not meaningful. The V and J genes are TRBV5-1 and TRBJ2-1; 9 nucleotides align to TRBD1. Germline lookup yields CDR1 SGHRS and CDR2 YFSETQ. The CDR3 extends over 17 amino acids. J was trimmed by 0 bases and V by 4 bases; bases with no gene match: 8. The CDR3 region is CASSLPQGASSYNEQFF. The CDR3 region has the DNA TGCGCCAGCAGCCTGCCACAGGGGGCTAGCTCCTACAATGAGCAGTTCTTC. Complete variable domain (other parts from reference TRBV5-1 and TRBJ2-1): KAGVTQTPRYLIKTRGQQVTLSCSPISGHRSVSWYQQTPGQGLQFLFEYFSETQRNKGNFPGRFSGRQFSNSRSEMNVSTLELGDSALYLCASSLPQGASSYNEQFFGPGTRLTVL.

This clonotype is medium-sized in the sample. Because the library targeted alpha chains, this beta chain is an off-target read whose size means little. The chain links TRBV7-9 to TRBJ2-1; 10 bases match TRBD2. CDR3 length equals 15 residues. CDR1 is SEHNR, CDR2 FQNEAQ, per germline (reference sequence). Trimming took 5 bases from V and 9 from J; bases not matched to a gene: 10. CDR3 coding DNA: TGTGCCAGCAGCAGGGGAGCGGGAGGGCCGGGTGAGCAGTTCTTC. As protein: CASSRGAGGPGEQFF.

This clonotype is medium-sized within its sample. Since it is a stray read in a library aimed at alpha chains, this beta chain has a size that is not meaningful. This chain connects TRBV20-1 to TRBJ2-1; D is unresolved. V was pared by 3 bases and J by 1 base, with 1 base between. Germline lookup yields CDR1 DFQATT and CDR2 SNEGSKA (reference sequence). The length of the CDR3 is 11 residues. The CDR3 sequence is CSASSYNEQFF. CDR3 nucleotide sequence: TGCAGTGCTAGTTCCTACAATGAGCAGTTCTTC.

By its share, this clonotype is medium-sized. This beta chain is off target for a library built for alpha chains, so its abundance means little. The J gene is TRBJ2-2, the V gene TRBV5-1, with D uncertain. Trimming took 1 base from V and 4 from J, leaving 11 bases between them. Looked up from germline, CDR1 is SGHRS and CDR2 is YFSETQ. This CDR3 contains 15 residues. The CDR3 sequence: CASSLPGQPTGELFF. The CDR3, as DNA: TGCGCCAGCAGCTTGCCCGGCCAGCCCACCGGGGAGCTGTTTTTT.

This clonotype is termed medium-sized. This beta chain is off target for a library built for alpha chains, so its abundance means little. The genes are TRBV20-1 and TRBJ2-3; 11 bases are a match to TRBD2. The CDR3 runs to 14 residues. Trimming at V came to 5 bases and at J to 4 bases, leaving 5 bases not matched to a gene. Germline-derived CDR1 and CDR2 are DFQATT and SNEGSKA (reference sequence). CDR3 in DNA: TGCAGTGCTTCTTCGACTAGCGGGGCAGATACGCAGTATTTT. Its protein is CSASSTSGADTQYF.

In this sample, this clonotype turned up many times. Within a library made for alpha chains, this beta chain is off target, and its count is uninformative. J is TRBJ2-6 and V is TRBV7-3; weak D call: TRBD1 (6 bases). V lost 5 bases, J lost 1 base, and 15 bases lay in between. There are 17 residues in the CDR3. In germline, CDR1 is SGHTA, CDR2 FQGTGA. The CDR3 DNA is TGTGCCAGCAGCCAAACCGGGACATCTTCTGGGGCCAACGTCCTGACTTTC. Amino acids: CASSQTGTSSGANVLTF.

This clonotype is medium-sized (0.01 to 0.1%) within its sample. Found in a library prepared for alpha chains, this beta chain is an off-target read, and its abundance has little meaning. V gene TRBV12-3 or TRBV12-4 combines with J gene TRBJ2-3; tentatively, D is TRBD1 or TRBD2 (5 bases each). Deletions cut 3 bases from V and 1 base from J, with 11 bases between. There are 15 residues in the CDR3. This CDR3 reads CASSLRGIGTDTQYF. As DNA, the CDR3 is TGTGCCAGCAGTTTGAGGGGTATTGGCACAGATACGCAGTATTTT.

This clonotype is medium-sized in the sample. Because the library targeted alpha chains, this beta chain is an off-target read whose size means little. The rearrangement uses TRBV2 and TRBJ2-7; D is perhaps TRBD2 (5 bases). The CDR3 loop spans 11 amino acids. Between the trimmed V and J ends, which lost 11 bases and 3 bases, there was a span of 11 bases. Germline assignment: CDR1 SNHLY and CDR2 FYNNEI. The CDR3 here is CAVRTGYEQYF. CDR3 bases: TGTGCCGTACGGACTGGCTACGAGCAGTACTTC.

This clonotype was observed many times. With the library built for alpha chains, this beta chain is off target and its frequency is not meaningful. The rearrangement links TRBV29-1 to TRBJ2-5, with D perhaps matching TRBD1 or TRBD2 (5 bases each). The CDR3 extends over 17 amino acids. Trimming took 6 bases from V and 5 from J, leaving 28 bases between them. CDR1 and CDR2 (germline): SQVTM, ANQGSEA. The CDR3 loop reads CSVRGDRMGLKRETQYF. CDR3 nucleotide sequence: TGCAGCGTCCGGGGAGACAGAATGGGGCTAAAAAGGGAGACCCAGTACTTC.

Many counts were recorded for this clonotype. Since the library was made to target alpha chains, this beta chain is a stray read and its abundance is not meaningful. The V and J genes are TRBV29-1 and TRBJ2-5, with no clear D. Germline assignment: CDR1 SQVTM and CDR2 ANQGSEA. The V and J ends lost 7 bases and 6 bases respectively, with 12 bases between them. The CDR3 is made up of 11 amino acids. In nucleotides, the CDR3 is TGCAGCGCCGACCCCGGGCAGACCCAGTACTTC. Translation: CSADPGQTQYF.

This clonotype was seen ten or more times. Within a library made for alpha chains, this beta chain is off target, and its count is uninformative. This rearrangement joins TRBV12-3 or TRBV12-4 to TRBJ2-7; 11 bases agree with TRBD1. J gave up 7 bases and V 3 bases, and 2 bases lay outside the gene matches. The length of the CDR3 is 13 residues. CDR3 DNA sequence: TGTGCCAGCAGTTTGGGGGACAGGGGGGAGCAGTACTTC. This encodes CASSLGDRGEQYF.

This clonotype was counted many times. This beta chain turned up in a library designed for alpha chains; as an off-target read, its abundance says little. The V call is TRBV18, the J call TRBJ1-1; 7 nucleotides line up with TRBD1. V lost 3 bases to trimming and J lost 10 bases; unmatched junction nucleotides: 14. The CDR3 has 15 residues. Germline CDR1 is KGHSH and CDR2 is LQKENI. The CDR3 sequence: CASSPSGQQGVRAFF. CDR3 DNA: TGTGCCAGCTCACCCTCGGGTCAGCAGGGGGTAAGAGCTTTCTTT.

Ten or more counts support this clonotype. In a library made to pick up alpha chains, this beta chain is a stray read with a size that means little. This sequence joins TRBV5-1 and TRBJ2-2; maybe TRBD2 (7 bases). Germline CDR1 and CDR2: SGHRS and YFSETQ. V dropped 3 bases and J dropped 6 bases, with 18 bases sitting between them. The CDR3 has 16 residues. The CDR3 is CASSYGNREGSGELFF. The CDR3 bases are TGCGCCAGCAGCTACGGAAACAGGGAGGGATCCGGGGAGCTGTTTTTT.

This clonotype counts as medium-sized. This beta chain slipped into a library made for alpha chains as a stray read, so its size is not meaningful. This chain uses TRBV6-2 or TRBV6-3 with TRBJ2-7; 14 bases map to TRBD2. The CDR3 is 16 residues long. After removal of 7 bases from V and 6 bases from J, the junction contained 11 bases not matched to a gene. The V gene's germline CDR1 is MNHEY and CDR2 SVGEGT. The CDR3 is CASNDPSGTSGSEQYF. The CDR3 coding sequence is TGTGCCAGCAACGACCCATCCGGGACTAGCGGGAGCGAGCAGTACTTC.

This clonotype is classed as medium-sized (0.01 to 0.1%). This beta chain is a stray read from a library made for alpha chains; its abundance is not meaningful. The V gene is TRBV20-1, the J gene TRBJ1-1; D ambiguous. Per germline, CDR1 DFQATT and CDR2 SNEGSKA (reference sequence). Trimming left V 3 bases short and J 6 bases short, with 11 bases between. This CDR3 spans 12 amino acids. CDR3 in amino acids: CSASGSRAEAFF. In DNA form, the CDR3 reads TGCAGTGCTAGCGGGAGTAGGGCTGAAGCTTTCTTT.

This clonotype is labeled as medium-sized. Little can be read into the size of this beta chain, an off-target read in a library designed for alpha chains. The J gene is TRBJ2-1, the V gene TRBV20-1; 7 bases are shared with TRBD2. The CDR3 totals 15 residues. CDR1 is DFQATT, CDR2 SNEGSKA, per germline (reference sequence). J was trimmed by 8 bases and V by 1 base; bases with no gene match: 11. CDR3 in amino acids: CSARALSGVMHEQFF. The CDR3 DNA follows: TGCAGTGCTAGAGCTCTCAGCGGGGTCATGCATGAGCAGTTCTTC.

This clonotype is medium-sized within its sample. This beta chain is an off-target read within a library intended for alpha chains, so its frequency means little. CDR3 DNA: TGTGCCATCAGTGAGTCAAGACTAGCGGGAGATGAGCAGTTCTTC. Its protein is CAISESRLAGDEQFF. The chain couples TRBV10-3 to TRBJ2-1; 12 nucleotides line up with TRBD2. The CDR3 runs to 15 residues. The V gene's germline CDR1 is ENHRY and CDR2 SYGVKD. J gave up 8 bases and V 0 bases, and 2 bases lay outside the gene matches.

With respect to this clonotype: One base away lies a much larger clone, so this may be a sequencing read error. Within a library made for alpha chains, this beta chain is off target, and its count is uninformative. The chain is built from TRBV5-1 and TRBJ2-3, with D uncertain. The CDR3 covers 15 residues. CDR1 is SGHRS and CDR2 is YFSETQ in the germline V gene. The CDR3 region has the DNA TGCGCCACCAGCCCGATGGTTGTGGGAACAGATACGCAGTATTTT. Its translation is CATSPMVVGTDTQYF.

By frequency in the sample, this clonotype is medium-sized. Since it is a stray read in a library aimed at alpha chains, this beta chain has a size that is not meaningful. This chain connects TRBV12-3 or TRBV12-4 to TRBJ2-3; no firm D call. Trimming took off 3 bases at V and 2 bases at J, with 9 bases between the two ends. The CDR3 loop spans 14 amino acids. Here the CDR3 reads CASSFGLNTDTQYF. As DNA, the CDR3 is TGTGCCAGCAGTTTCGGGCTGAACACAGATACGCAGTATTTT.

This clonotype was seen ten or more times. Since the library was made to target alpha chains, this beta chain is a stray read and its abundance is not meaningful. This chain connects TRBV6-5 to TRBJ1-4; a possible D gene is TRBD1 (5 bases). The germline CDR1 and CDR2 sequences are MNHEY and SVGAGI. V dropped 2 bases and J dropped 8 bases, with 12 bases sitting between them. The CDR3 contains 14 residues. The CDR3 region has the DNA TGTGCCAGCAGTTACGGGGGTGCGAGAGAAAAACTGTTTTTT. It is translated as CASSYGGAREKLFF.

This clonotype has at least ten counts. This beta chain is off target for a library built for alpha chains, so its abundance means little. For the CDR3, the DNA is TGTGCCAGCACCGAGCCCTTGGGACAGCCCGGTACTGAAGCTTTCTTT. Amino acid sequence: CASTEPLGQPGTEAFF. This rearrangement joins TRBV6-2 or TRBV6-3 to TRBJ1-1; 7 positions match TRBD1. The CDR3 length is 16 residues. V lost 7 bases to trimming and J lost 5 bases; unmatched junction nucleotides: 16. In germline, CDR1 is MNHEY, CDR2 SVGEGT.

This clonotype was detected many times. This beta chain is a stray sequence in a library constructed for alpha chains; its clone size is not meaningful. V gene TRBV5-1 combines with J gene TRBJ2-5; D unresolved. V was shortened by 0 bases and J by 5 bases, with 5 bases between the two germline ends. Germline CDR1 SGHRS, CDR2 YFSETQ. This CDR3 spans 12 amino acids. CDR3: CASSLGKETQYF. The CDR3 nucleotides read TGCGCCAGCAGCTTGGGAAAGGAGACCCAGTACTTC.

This clonotype is labeled as medium-sized. With the library built for alpha chains, this beta chain is off target and its frequency is not meaningful. The gene calls are TRBV10-3 and TRBJ2-1; 9 nucleotides line up with TRBD2. J lost 0 bases, V lost 6 bases, and 3 bases had no gene match. CDR1 ENHRY and CDR2 SYGVKD come from the germline V gene. This CDR3 region has 15 residues. The CDR3 sequence: CAISISGSSYNEQFF. CDR3 bases: TGTGCCATCAGCATTAGCGGGAGCTCCTACAATGAGCAGTTCTTC.

This clonotype showed up many times. As an off-target read in a library built for alpha chains, this beta chain has a frequency of little significance. The chain joins TRBV12-3 or TRBV12-4 to TRBJ2-3; 9 nucleotides line up with TRBD2. The V and J ends lost 3 bases and 3 bases, in that order; junction bases with no gene match: 4. CDR3 size: 15 residues. The DNA for the CDR3 is TGTGCCAGCAGTTTCGTGGCGGGAGGGACAGATACGCAGTATTTT. It codes for CASSFVAGGTDTQYF.

There are many counts of this clonotype. In a library made to pick up alpha chains, this beta chain is a stray read with a size that means little. The chain carries TRBV15 and TRBJ1-1; a possible D gene is TRBD1 (6 bases). This CDR3 spans 14 amino acids. Per the germline V gene, CDR1 is LNHNV and CDR2 is YYDKDF (reference sequence). Trimming cost V 0 bases and J 4 bases, with 9 bases left between them. CDR3 in amino acids: CATSRDLGGTEAFF. The DNA for the CDR3 is TGTGCCACCAGCAGAGATCTAGGGGGCACTGAAGCTTTCTTT.

This clonotype was found many times. This beta chain was picked up by a library intended for alpha chains and is off target, so its count carries little meaning. The chain combines TRBV5-4 with TRBJ2-3, with D tentatively TRBD2 (6 bases). The CDR3 loop spans 17 amino acids. The germline CDR1 and CDR2 sequences are SGHNT and YYREEE (reference sequence). The V and J ends lost 0 bases and 3 bases respectively, with 17 bases between them. DNA for the CDR3: TGTGCCAGCAGCTTGGGGATTGGCGTGGAGGGTACAGATACGCAGTATTTT. Translating gives CASSLGIGVEGTDTQYF. Variable domain in full (rest from reference TRBV5-4 and TRBJ2-3): ETGVTQSPTHLIKTRGQQVTLRCSSQSGHNTVSWYQQALGQGPQFIFQYYREEENGRGNFPPRFSGLQFPNYSSELNVNALELDDSALYLCASSLGIGVEGTDTQYFGPGTRLTVL.

This clonotype is categorized as medium-sized. The DNA is left out, because the CDR3 cannot be placed on it with certainty; the CDR3 is given as TCRdb lists it. As an off-target read in a library built for alpha chains, this beta chain has a frequency of little significance. This chain joins TRBV5-6 and TRBJ1-5; the D segment call TRBD1 is taken from the table without a DNA check. Germline V CDR1 and CDR2: SGHDT, YYEEEE. The CDR3 has 15 residues if both end residues are counted. This CDR3 is CASSFGPGGHQPQHF.

This clonotype is classed as medium-sized (0.01 to 0.1%). Since it is a stray read in a library aimed at alpha chains, this beta chain has a size that is not meaningful. The chain joins TRBV12-3 or TRBV12-4 to TRBJ1-4; a weak D match, TRBD1 (5 bases). The CDR3 totals 13 residues. Trimming removed 4 bases at V and 5 bases at J, with 8 bases between. In DNA, the CDR3 is TGTGCCAGCAGTTCCACAGGAAATGAAAAACTGTTTTTT. The encoded protein is CASSSTGNEKLFF.

This clonotype rates as medium-sized. This beta chain is a stray sequence in a library constructed for alpha chains; its clone size is not meaningful. The V call is TRBV10-3, the J call TRBJ2-3; 8 nucleotides match TRBD2. Germline lookup yields CDR1 ENHRY and CDR2 SYGVKD. Trimming cost V 8 bases and J 0 bases; bases outside gene matches: 7. This CDR3 spans 15 amino acids. CDR3 sequence: CAIRISGISTDTQYF. Here the CDR3 DNA reads TGTGCCATCCGCATTAGCGGGATAAGCACAGATACGCAGTATTTT.